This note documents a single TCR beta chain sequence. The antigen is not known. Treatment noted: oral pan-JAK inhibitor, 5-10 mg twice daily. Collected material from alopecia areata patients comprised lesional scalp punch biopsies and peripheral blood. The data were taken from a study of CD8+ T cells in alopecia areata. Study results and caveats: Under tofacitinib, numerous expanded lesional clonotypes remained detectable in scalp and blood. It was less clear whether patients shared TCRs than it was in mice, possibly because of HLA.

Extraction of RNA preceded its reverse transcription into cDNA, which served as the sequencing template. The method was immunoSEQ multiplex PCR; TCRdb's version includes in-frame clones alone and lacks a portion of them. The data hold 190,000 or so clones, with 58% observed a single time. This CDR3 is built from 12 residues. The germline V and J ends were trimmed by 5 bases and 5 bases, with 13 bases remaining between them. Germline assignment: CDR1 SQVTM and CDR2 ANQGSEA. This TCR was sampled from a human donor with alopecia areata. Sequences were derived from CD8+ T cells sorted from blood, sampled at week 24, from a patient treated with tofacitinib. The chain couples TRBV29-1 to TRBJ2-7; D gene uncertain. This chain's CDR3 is CSVYETVNEQYF. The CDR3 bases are TGCAGCGTTTACGAAACAGTTAACGAGCAGTACTTC.